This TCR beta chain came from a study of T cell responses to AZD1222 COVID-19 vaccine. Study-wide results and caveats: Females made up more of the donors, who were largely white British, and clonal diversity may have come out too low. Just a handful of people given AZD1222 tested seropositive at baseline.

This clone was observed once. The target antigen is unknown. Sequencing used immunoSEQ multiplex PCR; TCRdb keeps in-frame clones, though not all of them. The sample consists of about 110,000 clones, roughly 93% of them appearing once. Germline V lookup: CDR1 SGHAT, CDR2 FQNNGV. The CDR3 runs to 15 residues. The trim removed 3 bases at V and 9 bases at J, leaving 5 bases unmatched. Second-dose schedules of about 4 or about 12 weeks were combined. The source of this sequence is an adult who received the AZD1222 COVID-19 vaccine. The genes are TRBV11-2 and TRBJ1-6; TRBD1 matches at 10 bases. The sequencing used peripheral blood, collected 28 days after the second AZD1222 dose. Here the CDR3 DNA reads TGTGCCAGCAGCTTCCGGACAGGGGGAGGTTCACCCCTCCACTTT. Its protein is CASSFRTGGGSPLHF.